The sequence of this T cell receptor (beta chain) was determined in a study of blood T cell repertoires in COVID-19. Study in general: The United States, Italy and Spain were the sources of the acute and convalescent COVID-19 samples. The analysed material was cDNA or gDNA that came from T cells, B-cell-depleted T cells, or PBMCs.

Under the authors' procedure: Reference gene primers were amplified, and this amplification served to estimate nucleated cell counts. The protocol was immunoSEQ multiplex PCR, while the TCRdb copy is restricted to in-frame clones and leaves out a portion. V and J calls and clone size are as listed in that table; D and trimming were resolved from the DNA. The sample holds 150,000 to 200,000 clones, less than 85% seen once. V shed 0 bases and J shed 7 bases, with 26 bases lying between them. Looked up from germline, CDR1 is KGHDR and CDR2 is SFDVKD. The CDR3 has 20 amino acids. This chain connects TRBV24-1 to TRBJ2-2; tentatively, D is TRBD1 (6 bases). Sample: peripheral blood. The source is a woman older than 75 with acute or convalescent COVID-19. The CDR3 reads CATSDLDASGGVRMVGELFF. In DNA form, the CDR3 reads TGTGCCACCAGTGATTTGGACGCATCTGGGGGCGTGCGGATGGTCGGGGAGCTGTTTTTT.